The 26 T cell receptor beta chains in this list originate from one sample, sequenced in a study of CD8 T cells in Susac syndrome. Random hexamers served to reverse transcribe roughly 0.5 to 1 ug RNA. Via MiXCR, TCRdb re-called the immunoSEQ multiplex PCR reads, giving one row per CDR3 protein. The sample lists around 230,000 distinct CDR3 sequences; 90% to 97% were seen once. Sequenced input: CD4+ T cells from PBMCs. Receptors originate from a human donor with Susac syndrome.

The chain employs TRBV28 and TRBJ1-5; no firm D call. Between the trimmed V and J ends, which lost 1 base and 6 bases, there was a span of 4 bases. The CDR3 runs 12 residues. CDR1 is MDHEN and CDR2 is SYDVKM in the germline V gene. The CDR3 sequence: CASSLYSQPQHF. Here the CDR3 DNA reads TGTGCCAGCAGTTTATATTCTCAGCCCCAGCATTTT.

The rearrangement uses TRBV18 and TRBJ1-1, with D hard to call. The CDR3 is 16 amino acids. V lost 1 base and J lost 3, with 15 bases in between. Germline CDR1 reads KGHSH; CDR2 reads LQKENI. The CDR3 region is CASSPLLVPWDTEAFF. CDR3 sequence (DNA): TGTGCCAGCTCACCACTGCTAGTGCCCTGGGACACTGAAGCTTTCTTT.

The CDR3 reads CSVGVGGRAEAFF. CDR3 coding DNA: TGCAGCGTTGGTGTGGGGGGGCGGGCTGAAGCTTTCTTT. The chain uses TRBV29-1 and TRBJ1-1, with TRBD1 as a possible D gene (6 bases). The germline V and J ends were trimmed by 4 bases and 6 bases, with 15 bases remaining between them. The CDR3 runs 13 residues. Germline CDR1 is SQVTM and CDR2 is ANQGSEA.

The rearrangement uses TRBV6-6 and TRBJ2-3; 7 nucleotides line up with TRBD2. The germline gives CDR1 MNHNY, CDR2 SVGAGI (reference sequence). Germline trimming cut 5 bases from V and 0 bases from J; bases unmatched to any gene: 8. The CDR3 sequence is 16 residues long. CDR3 sequence reads: CASSKPSGSSTDTQYF. CDR3 nucleotides: TGTGCCAGCAGTAAACCTAGCGGATCTAGCACAGATACGCAGTATTTT.

CDR3 residues: CASSRQINQPQHF. CDR3 in DNA: TGTGCCAGCAGCCGGCAAATAAATCAGCCCCAGCATTTT. The rearrangement links TRBV3-1 to TRBJ1-5; no clear D gene. Germline CDR1 LGHDT, CDR2 YNNKEL (reference sequence). The CDR3 runs 13 residues. The V end lost 4 bases, the J end lost 4 bases, and 8 bases lay between the germline ends. Drawing the rest from reference TRBV3-1 and TRBJ1-5, the complete variable domain is DTAVSQTPKYLVTQMGNDKSIKCEQNLGHDTMYWYKQDSKKFLKIMFSYNNKELIINETVPNRFSPKSPDKAHLNLHINSLELGDSAVYFCASSRQINQPQHFGDGTRLSIL.

The chain joins TRBV12-3 or TRBV12-4 to TRBJ2-5; TRBD2 agrees at 9 bases. This CDR3 comprises 19 residues. The V segment lost 1 base and the J segment 0 bases; nucleotides outside the gene matches: 12. The CDR3 here is CASSLVFSGGPTYQETQYF. The DNA of the CDR3 is TGTGCCAGCAGTTTAGTTTTTAGCGGGGGCCCCACGTACCAAGAGACCCAGTACTTC.

The V call is TRBV14, the J call TRBJ1-1; 7 nucleotides align to TRBD1. The CDR3 is made up of 12 amino acids. Trimming removed 1 base from V and 10 bases from J; junction bases left unmatched: 3. Germline loops: CDR1 SGHDN, CDR2 FVKESK. CDR3 in amino acids: CASSQVRGRAFF. The CDR3 DNA follows: TGTGCCAGCAGCCAAGTAAGGGGGCGAGCTTTCTTT.

In its sample, this clonotype was seen once. The chain links TRBV30 to TRBJ2-1; 15 positions agree with TRBD2. The CDR3 sequence is 16 residues long. In germline, CDR1 is GTSNPN, CDR2 SVGIG (reference sequence). V was pared by 1 base and J by 9 bases, with 7 bases of the junction left unmatched. The CDR3 DNA reads TGTGCCTGGAGTGGCAAGGGACTAGCGGGAGGCTCTGAGCAGTTCTTC. It specifies CAWSGKGLAGGSEQFF. Supplemented by reference TRBV30 and TRBJ2-1, the full variable domain reads SQTIHQWPATLVQPVGSPLSLECTVEGTSNPNLYWYRQAAGRGLQLLFYSVGIGQISSEVPQNLSASRPQDRQFILSSKKLLLSDSGFYLCAWSGKGLAGGSEQFFGPGTRLTVL.

The chain employs TRBV4-1 and TRBJ1-5; D may be TRBD1 (5 bases). The CDR3 has 16 residues. The V end lost 2 bases, the J end lost 1 base, and 12 bases lay between the germline ends. CDR1 and CDR2 from the germline V gene are MGHRA and YSYEKL. Here the CDR3 reads CASSQPSGGSNQPQHF. CDR3 sequence (DNA): TGCGCCAGCAGCCAACCTTCGGGGGGGAGCAATCAGCCCCAGCATTTT.

The chain joins TRBV3-1 to TRBJ1-2, with D tentatively TRBD1 (5 bases). The CDR3 is 12 residues long. Trimming pared 3 bases from V and 8 bases from J, leaving 10 bases between. Looked up from germline, CDR1 is LGHDT and CDR2 is YNNKEL (reference sequence). CDR3 in amino acids: CASSQGGSGYTF. The CDR3 DNA reads TGTGCCAGCAGCCAGGGGGGGAGCGGCTACACCTTC.

The CDR3 spells CSARGSGRAADTQYF. As DNA, the CDR3 is TGCAGTGCTAGAGGTAGCGGGAGGGCCGCAGATACGCAGTATTTT. V usage is TRBV20-1 and J usage is TRBJ2-3, with 11 bases identical to TRBD2. V gave up 1 base and J gave up 4 bases; unmatched junction bases: 4. The CDR3 runs 15 residues. The germline gives CDR1 DFQATT, CDR2 SNEGSKA (reference sequence).

The chain employs TRBV6-1 and TRBJ2-1; 8 bases match TRBD2. Trimming took 4 bases from V and 9 from J; bases not matched to a gene: 11. CDR3 length: 15 residues. CDR1 and CDR2 (germline): MNHNS, SASEGT. The CDR3 nucleotides read TGTGCCAGCAGTGGGGAGTACTCGGGGGGGGGTGAGCAGTTCTTC. It yields the protein CASSGEYSGGGEQFF.

The count of this clonotype is one. This chain connects TRBV28 to TRBJ2-7, with 7 bases identical to TRBD2. Germline V gene data show CDR1 as MDHEN and CDR2 as SYDVKM. The V and J ends lost 3 bases and 6 bases, in that order; junction bases with no gene match: 11. The CDR3 is 15 amino acids. In DNA, the CDR3 is TGTGCCAGCAGTTTCGTGGCGGGAGTAACGTTCGAGCAGTACTTC. Translation: CASSFVAGVTFEQYF.

The chain uses TRBV3-1 and TRBJ1-1; D is unclear. V lost 0 bases and J 6 bases, leaving 17 bases between the germline ends. The CDR3 has 16 amino acids. Germline CDR1 LGHDT, CDR2 YNNKEL (reference sequence). This CDR3 reads CASSQDRRRSNPEAFF. The CDR3 nucleotides read TGTGCCAGCAGCCAAGATCGGCGCAGATCTAACCCTGAAGCTTTCTTT.

The CDR3 bases are TGTGCCAGCTCACCAGCACAGGGAAGCACAGATACGCAGTATTTT. It encodes CASSPAQGSTDTQYF. This chain joins TRBV18 and TRBJ2-3; D is perhaps TRBD1 (6 bases). This CDR3 has 15 amino acids. The V and J ends lost 2 bases and 0 bases respectively, with 9 bases between them. Germline V gene data show CDR1 as KGHSH and CDR2 as LQKENI.

The chain recombines TRBV9 with TRBJ2-1, with TRBD1 identical over 7 bases. CDR1 and CDR2 (germline): SGDLS, YYNGEE. CDR3 length: 17 amino acids. The V gene end was trimmed by 0 bases and the J gene end by 7 bases; junction bases not matched to a gene: 13. CDR3 nucleotides: TGTGCCAGCAGCGTAGCTGTCAGAGACAGGGTACGTAATGAGCAGTTCTTC. Translation: CASSVAVRDRVRNEQFF. The full variable domain, in which reference TRBV9 and TRBJ2-1 provide the parts outside the CDR3, is DSGVTQTPKHLITATGQRVTLRCSPRSGDLSVYWYQQSLDQGLQFLIQYYNGEERAKGNILERFSAQQFPDLHSELNLSSLELGDSALYFCASSVAVRDRVRNEQFFGPGTRLTVL.

The gene calls are TRBV24-1 and TRBJ2-1, with 7 bases matching TRBD1. Germline trimming cut 3 bases from V and 10 bases from J; bases unmatched to any gene: 11. This CDR3 comprises 15 residues. Germline-derived CDR1 and CDR2 are KGHDR and SFDVKD. The CDR3 sequence: CATSDIRDRREEQFF. For the CDR3, the DNA is TGTGCCACCAGTGATATCCGGGACAGACGAGAGGAGCAGTTCTTC.

This sequence joins TRBV12-3 or TRBV12-4 and TRBJ2-2; D is ambiguous. The CDR3 runs to 15 residues. Trimming pared 7 bases from V and 2 bases from J, leaving 14 bases between. CDR3 residues: CASTPGLINTGELFF. As DNA, the CDR3 is TGTGCCAGCACCCCTGGGCTGATCAACACCGGGGAGCTGTTTTTT.

The V gene is TRBV25-1, the J gene TRBJ2-7, with 16 bases lining up with TRBD2. Germline V gives CDR1 MGHDK, CDR2 SYGVNS. The CDR3 covers 15 residues. Trimming at V came to 7 bases and at J to 7 bases, leaving 7 bases not matched to a gene. Here the CDR3 reads CASTEGTSGRDEQYF. The CDR3 region has the DNA TGTGCCAGCACCGAAGGGACTAGCGGGAGGGATGAGCAGTACTTC.

The chain employs TRBV20-1 and TRBJ2-1; 7 bases line up with TRBD2. The junction had 7 bases not matched to a gene; V was cut back by 3 bases and J by 5 bases. There are 14 residues in the CDR3. CDR1 is DFQATT and CDR2 is SNEGSKA in the germline V gene (reference sequence). Here the CDR3 DNA reads TGCAGTGCTAGTGGGGCGGGAGCCGACAATGAGCAGTTCTTC. Its translation: CSASGAGADNEQFF.

Details on this clonotype: The junction and the germline gene differ at one end; a read error may be behind it. The chain recombines TRBV9 with TRBJ1-2; TRBD1 might be the D (5 bases). This CDR3 spans 11 amino acids. The V gene's germline CDR1 is SGDLS and CDR2 YYNGEE. The CDR3 nucleotides are TGCCCTTTCATAAAGGGGAGGGGCTACACCTTC. Protein: CPFIKGRGYTF.

The V gene is TRBV29-1, the J gene TRBJ2-1, with D hard to call. Germline assignment: CDR1 SQVTM and CDR2 ANQGSEA. Trimming removed 6 bases from V and 1 base from J, with 10 bases in between. The CDR3 spans 13 residues. The CDR3 DNA is TGCAGCGTCGGTAAAACATCCTACAATGAGCAGTTCTTC. Its protein product is CSVGKTSYNEQFF.

This rearrangement joins TRBV21-1 to TRBJ2-7; TRBD1, the table's D call, lacks a check against the DNA. TRBV21-1 is deemed a pseudogene. This CDR3 contains 15 residues. Written as DNA, the CDR3 is TGTGCCAGCAGCAACAGGGGACGGAGCTCCTACGAGCAGTACTTC. Its protein is CASSNRGRSSYEQYF.

V and J are TRBV20-1 and TRBJ2-3, with D unclear. Germline V gene lookup returns CDR1 DFQATT and CDR2 SNEGSKA (reference sequence). This CDR3 contains 12 residues. Trimming left V 7 bases short and J 1 base short, with 9 bases between. In DNA form, the CDR3 reads TGCAGTGGAATAGCTGGCACAGATACGCAGTATTTT. It specifies CSGIAGTDTQYF.

The rearrangement links TRBV28 to TRBJ1-2, with D perhaps matching TRBD1 (5 bases). V was clipped by 7 bases and J by 4 bases, with 13 bases between them. There are 13 residues in the CDR3. From germline, CDR1 is MDHEN and CDR2 SYDVKM. CDR3 region: CASISRVVYGYTF. The CDR3 bases are TGTGCCAGCATCAGCAGGGTCGTCTATGGCTACACCTTC.

The rearrangement uses TRBV29-1 and TRBJ1-2, with D possibly matching TRBD1 (5 bases). CDR1 is SQVTM, CDR2 ANQGSEA, per germline. The CDR3 has 11 residues. The V gene lost 7 bases and the J gene lost 2 bases, with 8 bases spanning the gap. CDR3: CSAEGNYGYTF. The CDR3, as DNA: TGCAGCGCCGAGGGGAACTATGGCTACACCTTC.